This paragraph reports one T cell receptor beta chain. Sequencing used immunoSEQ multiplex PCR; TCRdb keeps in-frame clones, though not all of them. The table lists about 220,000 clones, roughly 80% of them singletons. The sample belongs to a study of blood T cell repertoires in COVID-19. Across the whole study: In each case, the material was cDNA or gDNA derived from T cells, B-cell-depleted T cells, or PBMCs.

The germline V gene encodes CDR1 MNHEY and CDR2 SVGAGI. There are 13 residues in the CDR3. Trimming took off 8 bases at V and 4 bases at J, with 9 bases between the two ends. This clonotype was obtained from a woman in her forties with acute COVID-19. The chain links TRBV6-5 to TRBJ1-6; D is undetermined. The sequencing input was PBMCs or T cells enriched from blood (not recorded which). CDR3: CASQAEYNSPLHF. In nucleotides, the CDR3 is TGTGCCAGCCAGGCAGAGTATAATTCACCCCTCCACTTT.